A single sample is the source of the 21 T cell receptor beta chains below, sequenced in a study of T cell changes during pregnancy in multiple sclerosis. Produced via immunoSEQ multiplex PCR; TCRdb's table is partial and in-frame only. The sample shows 35,000 to 55,000 clones, almost 95% of them seen only once. The source was peripheral blood, collected in the third trimester of pregnancy. The receptor set was obtained from a female donor with multiple sclerosis, enrolled in a pregnancy study.

This chain links TRBV4-3 with TRBJ1-4, with a tentative D call TRBD1 (5 bases). With 0 bases removed from V and 8 bases from J, the gap between germline ends came to 13 bases. This CDR3 is 15 amino acids long. In germline, CDR1 is LGHNA, CDR2 YSLEER. The DNA of the CDR3 is TGCGCCAGCAGCCAAGATCGGGGGAGTAGGGAAAAACTGTTTTTT. It translates to CASSQDRGSREKLFF.

CDR3 amino acids: CASSEWTSGRGGEQYF. The CDR3 DNA reads as TGTGCCAGCAGTGAATGGACTAGCGGGAGGGGAGGTGAGCAGTACTTC. This chain links TRBV2 with TRBJ2-5, with TRBD2 identical over 15 bases. V lost 2 bases and J lost 11; bases outside the gene matches: 9. Per the germline V gene, CDR1 is SNHLY and CDR2 is FYNNEI. The CDR3 sequence is 16 residues long.

V gene TRBV9 combines with J gene TRBJ1-3; possible D gene TRBD1, 6 bases. Germline lookup yields CDR1 SGDLS and CDR2 YYNGEE. The CDR3 is 17 residues long. Deletions cut 6 bases from V and 7 bases from J, with 26 bases between. The CDR3 DNA reads TGTGCCAGCACCCTCACCCCGGACAGCGAGCTGGGGAACACCATATATTTT. Translating it yields CASTLTPDSELGNTIYF.

The genes are TRBV13 and TRBJ2-1; 7 positions match TRBD1. V shed 6 bases, J shed 4 bases, and the junction held 6 bases outside the gene matches. CDR3 length: 14 residues. CDR1 is PRHDT and CDR2 is FYEKMQ in the germline V gene (reference sequence). CDR3 region: CASSRQGIYNEQFF. In DNA form, the CDR3 reads TGTGCCAGCAGTAGACAGGGAATATACAATGAGCAGTTCTTC.

This clone was seen once. The chain couples TRBV19 to TRBJ2-1, with a possible D match to TRBD1 (6 bases). V lost 8 bases and J 6 bases, leaving 20 bases between the germline ends. The germline gives CDR1 LNHDA, CDR2 SQIVND (reference sequence). This CDR3 is 15 amino acids long. The CDR3 DNA is TGTGCCAGTCAAAAGGAGACCAGGGGTGGCAATGAGCAGTTCTTC. Translating gives CASQKETRGGNEQFF.

The V and J genes are TRBV19 and TRBJ1-5; TRBD1 agrees at 7 bases. The CDR3 runs 14 residues. CDR1 and CDR2 (germline): LNHDA, SQIVND (reference sequence). Trimming removed 6 bases from V and 4 bases from J; junction bases left unmatched: 6. This CDR3 reads CASRRDSLNQPQHF. DNA of the CDR3: TGTGCCAGTAGAAGGGACAGCCTTAATCAGCCCCAGCATTTT.

The chain has TRBV4-1 and TRBJ2-7; tentative D call: TRBD1 (6 bases). The CDR3 loop spans 14 amino acids. Trimming cost V 4 bases and J 2 bases, with 12 bases left between them. The germline V gene encodes CDR1 MGHRA and CDR2 YSYEKL. CDR3 sequence reads: CASSLPGEPYEQYF. The CDR3 DNA reads TGCGCCAGCAGCCTCCCAGGGGAGCCCTACGAGCAGTACTTC.

Only one count was recorded for this clone. For the CDR3, the DNA is TGTGCCAGCAGTCTGACAGGGACGACTGAAGCTTTCTTT. Translated, it gives CASSLTGTTEAFF. The chain is built from TRBV6-4 and TRBJ1-1; 7 nucleotides line up with TRBD1. V lost 5 bases and J lost 5; bases outside the gene matches: 5. Germline V gene lookup returns CDR1 MRHNA and CDR2 SNTAGT. There are 13 residues in the CDR3.

The V gene is TRBV5-1, the J gene TRBJ1-2; 11 bases fit TRBD1. The germline gives CDR1 SGHRS, CDR2 YFSETQ. The CDR3 has 16 residues. J lost 6 bases, V lost 0 bases, and 7 bases had no gene match. CDR3 bases: TGCGCCAGCAGCTTGGTAGGAGGACAGGGGGCCGATGGCTACACCTTC. Protein: CASSLVGGQGADGYTF.

The chain recombines TRBV4-3 with TRBJ2-2; D not resolved. V lost 0 bases and J lost 5, with 7 bases in between. Per the germline V gene, CDR1 is LGHNA and CDR2 is YSLEER. This CDR3 comprises 14 residues. The CDR3 spells CASSQDPLTGELFF. CDR3 in DNA: TGCGCCAGCAGCCAAGACCCCTTGACCGGGGAGCTGTTTTTT.

The gene calls are TRBV28 and TRBJ2-7; perhaps TRBD1 as D (6 bases). CDR3 length equals 15 residues. Germline CDR1 MDHEN, CDR2 SYDVKM. V was pared by 3 bases and J by 3 bases, with 15 bases between. The CDR3 sequence is CASSLSGTKSYEQYF. DNA of the CDR3: TGTGCCAGCAGTTTGTCCGGGACAAAAAGCTACGAGCAGTACTTC.

This sequence joins TRBV4-3 and TRBJ2-7; 7 positions match TRBD2. The CDR3 contains 16 residues. Germline assignment: CDR1 LGHNA and CDR2 YSLEER. V shed 1 base and J 0 bases; nucleotides not matched to a gene: 6. The CDR3 loop reads CASSQGLAASSYEQYF. The CDR3 DNA reads as TGCGCCAGCAGCCAAGGTCTAGCGGCCAGCTCCTACGAGCAGTACTTC.

In its sample, this clone was seen a few times. V and J are TRBV5-1 and TRBJ1-1, with unresolved D. This CDR3 comprises 13 residues. Trimming removed 4 bases from V and 2 bases from J, with 9 bases in between. CDR1 and CDR2 from the germline V gene are SGHRS and YFSETQ. The CDR3 nucleotides read TGCGCCAGCAGCCCGCTAAGTAACACTGAAGCTTTCTTT. This translates into CASSPLSNTEAFF.

The chain carries TRBV6-4 and TRBJ2-3; 9 bases match TRBD2. The CDR3 spans 16 residues. The J segment lost 0 bases and the V segment lost 4 bases, leaving 5 bases of the junction unmatched. Germline CDR1 is MRHNA and CDR2 is SNTAGT. CDR3 amino acids: CASSAEAGGSTDTQYF. In nucleotides, the CDR3 is TGTGCCAGCAGTGCCGAAGCGGGAGGAAGCACAGATACGCAGTATTTT.

V gene TRBV6-4 combines with J gene TRBJ2-1, with D maybe TRBD2 (6 bases). The CDR3 runs 15 residues. Per germline, CDR1 MRHNA and CDR2 SNTAGT. V was clipped by 1 base and J by 6 bases, with 13 bases between them. CDR3 sequence reads: CASSDWGGNVNEQFF. CDR3 bases: TGTGCCAGCAGTGACTGGGGCGGGAACGTCAATGAGCAGTTCTTC.

This clone was recorded only once. V gene TRBV6-6 combines with J gene TRBJ2-4, with 7 bases lining up with TRBD1. The CDR3 has 16 residues. CDR1 MNHNY and CDR2 SVGAGI come from the germline V gene (reference sequence). V trimming: 6 bases; J trimming: 0 bases; junction bases outside the gene matches: 8. The CDR3 protein is CASSIRGKEAKNIQYF. The CDR3 DNA is TGTGCCAGCAGCATCAGGGGGAAGGAAGCCAAAAACATTCAGTACTTC.

The V and J genes are TRBV5-6 and TRBJ2-1, with D perhaps TRBD1 (5 bases). V was trimmed by 2 bases and J by 0 bases, leaving 9 bases between them. The germline V gene encodes CDR1 SGHDT and CDR2 YYEEEE. The CDR3 sequence is 15 residues long. The CDR3, as DNA: TGTGCCAGCAGCTTCCAGGGCCTCTCCTACAATGAGCAGTTCTTC. This codes for CASSFQGLSYNEQFF. Full variable domain (remainder filled in from reference TRBV5-6 and TRBJ2-1): DAGVTQSPTHLIKTRGQQVTLRCSPKSGHDTVSWYQQALGQGPQFIFQYYEEEERQRGNFPDRFSGHQFPNYSSELNVNALLLGDSALYLCASSFQGLSYNEQFFGPGTRLTVL.

The J gene is TRBJ2-7, the V gene TRBV6-1; TRBD2 matches 12 bases. This CDR3 has 15 amino acids. V lost 6 bases to trimming and J lost 3 bases; unmatched junction nucleotides: 6. Per the germline V gene, CDR1 is MNHNS and CDR2 is SASEGT. The chain's CDR3 is CASRELGLAGYEQYF. CDR3 in DNA: TGTGCCAGCAGGGAGCTGGGACTAGCGGGCTACGAGCAGTACTTC.

The chain carries TRBV28 and TRBJ1-2; TRBD1 might be the D (6 bases). This CDR3 is built from 15 residues. Germline V gene lookup returns CDR1 MDHEN and CDR2 SYDVKM. V was shortened by 1 base and J by 7 bases, with 16 bases between the two germline ends. CDR3 loop: CASSLSPLIQGGYTF. CDR3 DNA sequence: TGTGCCAGCAGTTTATCTCCCCTTATACAGGGTGGCTACACCTTC.

The chain combines TRBV5-5 with TRBJ2-2; 8 nucleotides agree with TRBD1. The germline gives CDR1 SGHKS, CDR2 YYEKEE (reference sequence). J gave up 7 bases and V 6 bases, and 5 bases lay outside the gene matches. CDR3 size: 13 residues. The CDR3 sequence is CASTGGINGELFF. CDR3 DNA: TGTGCCAGCACAGGGGGCATAAACGGGGAGCTGTTTTTT.

This rearrangement joins TRBV16 to TRBJ2-5; 10 bases align to TRBD2. This CDR3 region has 16 residues. Germline V gene data show CDR1 as KGHSY and CDR2 as FQNENV. Unmatched junction bases numbered 4, after V lost 2 bases and J lost 1 base. The CDR3 DNA follows: TGTGCCAGCAGCCAAGTCCTAGCGGGAGTCCAAGAGACCCAGTACTTC. Translation gives CASSQVLAGVQETQYF.